This TCR beta chain originates from a study of cytomegalovirus exposure and HLA in healthy donors. To note about this clone: The antigen remains unidentified.

Germline CDR1 reads SGHRS; CDR2 reads YFSETQ. The ends were cut back, 5 bases at V and 5 bases at J, with 17 bases in the middle. This CDR3 region has 15 residues. The PCR employed 60 Vbeta primers together with 13 Jbeta primers. Using immunoSEQ multiplex PCR, the repertoire was profiled, and TCRdb retains in-frame clones only, with some absent. Counted here are over 150,000 clones, roughly three quarters occurring once; the ten biggest clones make up about 12%. Whole-study findings and limits: Evidence from a later analysis indicated that most CMV-associated TCR beta chains looked HLA-restricted. Later, TCR association rates were found to vary by HLA locus, highest for DRB1 and lowest for HLA-C.

This sequence was found in a woman aged 45-59 years in good health and CMV-seropositive. The chain uses TRBV5-1 and TRBJ2-1; D remains ambiguous. The specimen was PBMCs. CDR3 sequence reads: CASSPYEPQHNEQFF. In DNA form, the CDR3 reads TGCGCCAGCAGTCCGTACGAGCCACAGCACAATGAGCAGTTCTTC.